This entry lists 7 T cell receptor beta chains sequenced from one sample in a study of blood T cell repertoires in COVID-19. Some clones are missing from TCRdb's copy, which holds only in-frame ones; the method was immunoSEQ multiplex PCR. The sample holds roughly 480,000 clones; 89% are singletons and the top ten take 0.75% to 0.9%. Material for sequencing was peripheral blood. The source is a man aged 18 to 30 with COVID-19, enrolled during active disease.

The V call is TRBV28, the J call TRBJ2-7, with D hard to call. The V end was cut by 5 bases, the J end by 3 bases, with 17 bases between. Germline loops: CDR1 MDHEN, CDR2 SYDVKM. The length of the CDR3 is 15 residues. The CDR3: CASSDRHVGNYEQYF. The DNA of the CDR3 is TGTGCCAGCAGTGATCGACACGTAGGAAACTACGAGCAGTACTTC.

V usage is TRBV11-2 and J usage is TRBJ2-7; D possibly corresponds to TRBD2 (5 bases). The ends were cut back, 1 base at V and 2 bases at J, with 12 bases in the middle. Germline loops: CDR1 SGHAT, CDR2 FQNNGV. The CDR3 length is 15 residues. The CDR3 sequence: CASSLVQATTYEQYF. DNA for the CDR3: TGTGCCAGCAGCTTAGTGCAAGCGACTACCTACGAGCAGTACTTC.

DNA for the CDR3: TGTGCCAGCACACAGGGGGAGAACAGCAATCAGCCCCAGCATTTT. Its protein product is CASTQGENSNQPQHF. The chain joins TRBV2 to TRBJ1-5, with TRBD1 matching over 8 bases. CDR3 length: 15 residues. Germline lookup yields CDR1 SNHLY and CDR2 FYNNEI. V lost 7 bases, J lost 1 base, and 6 bases stayed unmatched.

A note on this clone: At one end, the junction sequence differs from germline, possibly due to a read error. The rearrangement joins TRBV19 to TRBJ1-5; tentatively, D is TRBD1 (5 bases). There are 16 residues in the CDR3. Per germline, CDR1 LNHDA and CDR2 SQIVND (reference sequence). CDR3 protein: CASRIGKAAGWQPQHF. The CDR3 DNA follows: TGTGCCAGTAGGATAGGGAAGGCGGCAGGGTGGCAGCCCCAGCATTTT. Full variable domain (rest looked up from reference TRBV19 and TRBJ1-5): DGGITQSPKYLFRKEGQNVTLSCEQNLNHDAMYWYRQDPGQGLRLIYYSQIVNDFQKGDIAEGYSVSREKKESFPLTVTSAQKNPTAFYLCASRIGKAAGWQPQHFGDGTRLSIL.

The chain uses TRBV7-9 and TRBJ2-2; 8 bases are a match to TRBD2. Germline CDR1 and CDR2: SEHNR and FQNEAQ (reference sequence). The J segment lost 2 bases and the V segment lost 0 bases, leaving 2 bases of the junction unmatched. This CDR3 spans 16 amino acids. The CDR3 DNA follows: TGTGCCAGCAGCTTAGCGGCGGGGGGTAACACCGGGGAGCTGTTTTTT. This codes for CASSLAAGGNTGELFF.

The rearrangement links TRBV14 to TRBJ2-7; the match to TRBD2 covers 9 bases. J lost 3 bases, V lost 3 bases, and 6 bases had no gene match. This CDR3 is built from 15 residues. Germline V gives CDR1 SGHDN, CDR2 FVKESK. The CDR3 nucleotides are TGTGCCAGCAGCCAGTCGAGCGGGAGGATCTACGAGCAGTACTTC. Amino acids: CASSQSSGRIYEQYF.

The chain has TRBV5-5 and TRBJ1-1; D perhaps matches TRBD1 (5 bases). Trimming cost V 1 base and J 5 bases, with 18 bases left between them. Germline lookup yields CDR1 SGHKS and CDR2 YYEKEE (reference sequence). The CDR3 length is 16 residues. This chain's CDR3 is CASSLKRPGMWTEAFF. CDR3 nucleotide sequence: TGTGCCAGCAGCTTGAAAAGGCCAGGGATGTGGACTGAAGCTTTCTTT.